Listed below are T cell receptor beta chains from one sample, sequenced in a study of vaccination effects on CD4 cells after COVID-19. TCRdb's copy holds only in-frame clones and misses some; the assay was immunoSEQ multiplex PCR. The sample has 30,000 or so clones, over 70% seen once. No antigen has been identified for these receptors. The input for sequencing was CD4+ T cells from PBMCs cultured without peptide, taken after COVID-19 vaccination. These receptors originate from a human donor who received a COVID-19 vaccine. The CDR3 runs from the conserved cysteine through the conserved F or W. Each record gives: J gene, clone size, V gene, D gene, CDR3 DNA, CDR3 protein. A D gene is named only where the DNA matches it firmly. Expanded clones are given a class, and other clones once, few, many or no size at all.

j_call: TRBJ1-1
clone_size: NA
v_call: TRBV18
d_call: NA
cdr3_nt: TGTGCCAGCTCACCCTTGAACACTGAAGCTTTCTTT
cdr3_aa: CASSPLNTEAFF

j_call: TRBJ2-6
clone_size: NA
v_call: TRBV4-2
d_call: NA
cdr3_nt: TGTGCCAGCAGCCAAGACAAGGGTACGACCCCCGGGGCCAACGTCCTGACTTTC
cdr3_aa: CASSQDKGTTPGANVLTF

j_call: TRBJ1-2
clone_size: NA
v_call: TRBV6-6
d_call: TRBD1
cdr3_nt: TGTGCCAGCAGCCCAGGACAGGTCGTCTATGGCTACACCTTC
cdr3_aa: CASSPGQVVYGYTF

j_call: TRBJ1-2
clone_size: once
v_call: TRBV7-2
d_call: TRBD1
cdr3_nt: TGTGCCAGCAGCTCCCGGGACAGGGGTTATTCTGGCTACACCTTC
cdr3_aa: CASSSRDRGYSGYTF

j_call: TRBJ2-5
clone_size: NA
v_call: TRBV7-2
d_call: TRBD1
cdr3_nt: TGTGCCAGCAGCTTTAACAGGGGAGAGACCCAGTACTTC
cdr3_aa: CASSFNRGETQYF

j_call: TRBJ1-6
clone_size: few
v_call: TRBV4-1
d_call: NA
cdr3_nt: TGCGCCAGCAGCCAAGCCGCTACAGGGACACCCCTCCACTTT
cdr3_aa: CASSQAATGTPLHF

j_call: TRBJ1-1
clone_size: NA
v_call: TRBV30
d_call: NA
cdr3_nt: TGTGCCTGGAGGGCTTCGGGGGGCACTGAAGCTTTCTTT
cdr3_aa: CAWRASGGTEAFF

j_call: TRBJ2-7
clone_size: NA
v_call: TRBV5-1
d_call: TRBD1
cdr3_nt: TGCGCCAGCAGCTTGACTTTCCGGGACAGGGGCACCTACGAGCAGTACTTC
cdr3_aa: CASSLTFRDRGTYEQYF

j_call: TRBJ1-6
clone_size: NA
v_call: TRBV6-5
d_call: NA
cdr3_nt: TGTGCCAGCAGTTACTCACGGGTTGGATCACCCCTCCACTTT
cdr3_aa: CASSYSRVGSPLHF

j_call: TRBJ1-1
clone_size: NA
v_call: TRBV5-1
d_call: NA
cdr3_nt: TGCGCCAGCAGCTTACAGCCCTCGGACACTGAAGCTTTCTTT
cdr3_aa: CASSLQPSDTEAFF

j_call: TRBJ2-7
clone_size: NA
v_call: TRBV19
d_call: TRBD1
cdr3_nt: TGTGCCAGTAGTATAGGACAGGGGATTCCCTACGAGCAGTACTTC
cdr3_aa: CASSIGQGIPYEQYF

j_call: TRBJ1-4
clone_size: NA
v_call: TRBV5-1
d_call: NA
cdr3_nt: TGCGCCAGCAGCCCCCTAAGAGGGGCTTTCGAAAAACTGTTTTTT
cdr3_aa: CASSPLRGAFEKLFF

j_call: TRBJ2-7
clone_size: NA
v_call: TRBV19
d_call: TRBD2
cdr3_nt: TGTGCCAGTAGTAGACAAGGACTAGCGGGAGTCGAGCAGTACTTC
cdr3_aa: CASSRQGLAGVEQYF

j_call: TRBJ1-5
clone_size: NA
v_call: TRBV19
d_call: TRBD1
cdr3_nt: TGTGCCAGTAGTGACCCGGGACAGGGTAGGCAGCCCCAGCATTTT
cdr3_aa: CASSDPGQGRQPQHF

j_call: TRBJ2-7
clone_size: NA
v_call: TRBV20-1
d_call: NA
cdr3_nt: TGCAGTGCTAGTAAGGCTAGCCGGGCCTACGAGCAGTACTTC
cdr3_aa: CSASKASRAYEQYF

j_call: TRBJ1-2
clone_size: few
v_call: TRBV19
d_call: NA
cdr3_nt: TGTGCCAGTAGTACCTCTAACTATGGCTACACCTTC
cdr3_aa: CASSTSNYGYTF

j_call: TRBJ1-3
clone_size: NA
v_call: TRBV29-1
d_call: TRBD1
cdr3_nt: TGCAGCGTTGTGGAGGGGGCAGGTGGAAACACCATATATTTT
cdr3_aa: CSVVEGAGGNTIYF

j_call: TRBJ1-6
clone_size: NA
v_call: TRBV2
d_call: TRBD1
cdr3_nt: TGTGCCAGCAGTGCGTATTCTAGGGGGCAGTCACCCCTCCACTTT
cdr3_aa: CASSAYSRGQSPLHF

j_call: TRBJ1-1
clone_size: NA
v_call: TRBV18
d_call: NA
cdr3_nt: TGTGCCAGCTCCCCAGGGGTTGGGACTGAAGCTTTCTTT
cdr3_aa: CASSPGVGTEAFF

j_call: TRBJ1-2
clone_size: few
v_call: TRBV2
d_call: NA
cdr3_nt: TGTGCCAGCAGTGAGAACTTATCCTATGGCTACACCTTC
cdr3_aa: CASSENLSYGYTF

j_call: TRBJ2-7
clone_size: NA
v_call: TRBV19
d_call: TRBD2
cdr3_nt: TGTGCCAGTAGTATGGGGCCGGGACTAGCCCACTACGAGCAGTACTTC
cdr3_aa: CASSMGPGLAHYEQYF

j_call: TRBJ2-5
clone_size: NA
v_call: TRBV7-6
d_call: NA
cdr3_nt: TGTGCCAGCAGCCAAGGGGAGACCCAGTACTTC
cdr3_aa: CASSQGETQYF

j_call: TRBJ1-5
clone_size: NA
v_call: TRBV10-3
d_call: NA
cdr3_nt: TGTGCCATCAGTGAGGCGGATCAGCCCCAGCATTTT
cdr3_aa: CAISEADQPQHF

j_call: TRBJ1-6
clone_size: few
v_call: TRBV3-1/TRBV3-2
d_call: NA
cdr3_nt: TGTGCCAGCAGCCCCGCAGGGAGGGATTCACCCCTCCACTTT
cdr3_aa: CASSPAGRDSPLHF

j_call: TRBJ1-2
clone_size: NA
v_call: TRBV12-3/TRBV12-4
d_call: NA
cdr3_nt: TGTGCCAGCAGTTTCAACCGGGATGGCGGCTACACCTTC
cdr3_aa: CASSFNRDGGYTF

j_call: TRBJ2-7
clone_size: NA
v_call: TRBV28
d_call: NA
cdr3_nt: TGTGCCAGCAGTGAGACCATCTACGAGCAGTACTTC
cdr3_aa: CASSETIYEQYF

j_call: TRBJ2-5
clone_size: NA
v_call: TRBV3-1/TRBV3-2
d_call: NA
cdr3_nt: TGTGCCAGCAGCCGATTCGAAGAGACCCAGTACTTC
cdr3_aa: CASSRFEETQYF

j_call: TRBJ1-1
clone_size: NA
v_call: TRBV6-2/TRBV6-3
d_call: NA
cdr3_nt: TGTGCCAGCAGCCTTACCAGCTGGACGACAGCCACTGAAGCTTTCTTT
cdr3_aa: CASSLTSWTTATEAFF

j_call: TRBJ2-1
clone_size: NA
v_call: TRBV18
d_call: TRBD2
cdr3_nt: TGTGCCAGCTCACCGCAACCACTACTAGCGGGAGGCGGCCGGACTGAGCAGTTCTTC
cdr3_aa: CASSPQPLLAGGGRTEQFF

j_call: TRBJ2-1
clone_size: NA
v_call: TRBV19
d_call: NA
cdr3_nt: TGTGCCAGTAGTATTGGACGGCCCCTCCACAATGAGCAGTTCTTC
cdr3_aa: CASSIGRPLHNEQFF

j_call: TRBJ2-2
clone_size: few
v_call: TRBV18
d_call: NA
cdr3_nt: TGTGCCAGCTCACCCGCGGGGAACACCGGGGAGCTGTTTTTT
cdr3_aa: CASSPAGNTGELFF

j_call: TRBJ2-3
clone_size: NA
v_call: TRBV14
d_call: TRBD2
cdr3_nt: TGTGCCAGCAGCCTAGCGGGCCTCCGGACAGATACGCAGTATTTT
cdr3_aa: CASSLAGLRTDTQYF

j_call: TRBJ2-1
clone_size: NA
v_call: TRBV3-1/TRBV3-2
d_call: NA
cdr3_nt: TGTGCCAGCAGCCAAGAAGGGCGGATCTCCTACAATGAGCAGTTCTTC
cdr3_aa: CASSQEGRISYNEQFF

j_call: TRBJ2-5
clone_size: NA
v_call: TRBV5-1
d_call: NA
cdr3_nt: TGCGCCAGCAGCTCGCAAGAGACCCAGTACTTC
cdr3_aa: CASSSQETQYF

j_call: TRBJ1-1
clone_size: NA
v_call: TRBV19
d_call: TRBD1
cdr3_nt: TGTGCCAGTAGTATAGCCCGGACAGGCGGAGCTTTCTTT
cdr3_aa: CASSIARTGGAFF

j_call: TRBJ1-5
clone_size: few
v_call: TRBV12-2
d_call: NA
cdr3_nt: TGTGCAAGTCGCTTAGCGCATGATCAGCCCCAGCATTTT
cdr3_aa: CASRLAHDQPQHF

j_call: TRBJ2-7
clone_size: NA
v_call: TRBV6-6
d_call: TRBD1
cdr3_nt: TGTGCCAGCAGTTACGACAGGGCCTACGAGCAGTACTTC
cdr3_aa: CASSYDRAYEQYF

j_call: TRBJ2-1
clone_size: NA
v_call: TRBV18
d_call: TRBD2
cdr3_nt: TGTGCCAGCTCACCACAGATAGCGGGGTCCTACAATGAGCAGTTCTTC
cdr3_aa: CASSPQIAGSYNEQFF

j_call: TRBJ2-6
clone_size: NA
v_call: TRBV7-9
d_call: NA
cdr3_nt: TGTGCCAGCAGCGCTGACACACTACTTAGCTCTGGGGCCAACGTCCTGACTTTC
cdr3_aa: CASSADTLLSSGANVLTF

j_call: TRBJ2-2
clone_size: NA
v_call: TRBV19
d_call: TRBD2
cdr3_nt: TGTGCCAGTAGTCCCGGACTAGCGGGGGGGCCTCTGAGAACCGGGGAGCTGTTTTTT
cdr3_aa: CASSPGLAGGPLRTGELFF

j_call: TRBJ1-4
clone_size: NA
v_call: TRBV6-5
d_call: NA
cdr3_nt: TGTGCCAGCAGGGAGAGCGGGCCGAATGAAAAACTGTTTTTT
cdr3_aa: CASRESGPNEKLFF

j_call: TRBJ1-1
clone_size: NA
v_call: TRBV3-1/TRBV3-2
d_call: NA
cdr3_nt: TGTGCCAGCAGCCAAGGTGTAGGCGGGGGAGCTTTCTTT
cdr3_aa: CASSQGVGGGAFF

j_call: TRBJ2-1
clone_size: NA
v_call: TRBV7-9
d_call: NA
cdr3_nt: TGTGCCAGCAGCTTATGGGACCCGCCCAACAATGAGCAGTTCTTC
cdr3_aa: CASSLWDPPNNEQFF

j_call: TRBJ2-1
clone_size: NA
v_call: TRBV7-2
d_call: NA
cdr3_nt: TGTGCCAGCAGCTTAGAGGGTAAGCGGAACAATGAGCAGTTCTTC
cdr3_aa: CASSLEGKRNNEQFF

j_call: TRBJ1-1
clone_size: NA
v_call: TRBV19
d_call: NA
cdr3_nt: TGTGCCAGTAGTATAGAAGGTGGCAGGGCGCGTGAAGCTTTCTTT
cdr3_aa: CASSIEGGRAREAFF

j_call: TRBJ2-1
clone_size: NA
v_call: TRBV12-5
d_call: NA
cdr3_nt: TGTGCTAGTGGTTTGGTACTGGGGTCGGGCTACAATGAGCAGTTCTTC
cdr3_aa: CASGLVLGSGYNEQFF

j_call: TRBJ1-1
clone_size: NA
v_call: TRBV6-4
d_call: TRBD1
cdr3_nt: TGTGCCAGCAGTGACTCGGACAGGGCCACTGAAGCTTTCTTT
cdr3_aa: CASSDSDRATEAFF

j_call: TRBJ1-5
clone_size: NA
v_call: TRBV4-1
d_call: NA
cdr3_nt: TGCGCCAGCAGCCCTTTCTGGGGGGATCAGCCCCAGCATTTT
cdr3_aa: CASSPFWGDQPQHF

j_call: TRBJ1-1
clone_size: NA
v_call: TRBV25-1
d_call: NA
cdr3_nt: TGTGCCAGCAGACCGACAGTCATGAACACTGAAGCTTTCTTT
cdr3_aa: CASRPTVMNTEAFF

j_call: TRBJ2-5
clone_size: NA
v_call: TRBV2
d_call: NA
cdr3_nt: TGTGCCAGCAACGCCGCCGGGCGCGGGACCCAGTACTTC
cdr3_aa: CASNAAGRGTQYF

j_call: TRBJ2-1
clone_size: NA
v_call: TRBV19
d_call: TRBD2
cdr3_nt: TGTGCCAGTACCACTAGCGGGAGTTTCAATGAGCAGTTCTTC
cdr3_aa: CASTTSGSFNEQFF

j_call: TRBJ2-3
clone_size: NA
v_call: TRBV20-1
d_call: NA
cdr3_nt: TGCAGTGCTAGTGTTCCTTTTCCCGGCCGTGGCACAGATACGCAGTATTTT
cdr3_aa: CSASVPFPGRGTDTQYF

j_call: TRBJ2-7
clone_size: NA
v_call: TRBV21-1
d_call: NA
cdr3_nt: TGTGCCAGCAGCAAATGGAAAGGGACTATAGGGGACAGGGAAAACCGGTATTACGAGCAGTACTTC
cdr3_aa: CASSKWKGTIGDRENRYYEQYF